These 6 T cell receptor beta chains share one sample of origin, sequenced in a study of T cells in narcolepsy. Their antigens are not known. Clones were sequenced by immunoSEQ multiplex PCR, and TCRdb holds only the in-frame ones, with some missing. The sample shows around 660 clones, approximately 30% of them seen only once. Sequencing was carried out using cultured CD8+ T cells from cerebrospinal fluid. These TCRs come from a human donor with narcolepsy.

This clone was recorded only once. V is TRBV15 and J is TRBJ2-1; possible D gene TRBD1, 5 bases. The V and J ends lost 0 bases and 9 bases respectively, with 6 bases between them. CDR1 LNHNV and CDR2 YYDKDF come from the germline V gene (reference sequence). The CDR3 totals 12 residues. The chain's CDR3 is CATSREQGEQFF. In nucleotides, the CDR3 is TGTGCCACCAGCAGAGAGCAGGGTGAGCAGTTCTTC.

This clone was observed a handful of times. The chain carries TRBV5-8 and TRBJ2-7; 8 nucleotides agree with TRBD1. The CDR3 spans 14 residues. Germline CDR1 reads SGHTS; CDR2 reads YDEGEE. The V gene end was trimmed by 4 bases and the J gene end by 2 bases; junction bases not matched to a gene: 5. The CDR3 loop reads CASSTTGAPYEQYF. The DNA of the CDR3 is TGTGCCAGCAGCACGACAGGGGCTCCCTACGAGCAGTACTTC.

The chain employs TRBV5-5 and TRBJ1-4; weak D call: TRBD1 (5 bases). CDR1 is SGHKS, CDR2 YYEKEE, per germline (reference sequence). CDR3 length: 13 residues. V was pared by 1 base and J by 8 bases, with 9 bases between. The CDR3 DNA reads TGTGCCAGCAGCTTGACAGGCTGGGAAAAACTGTTTTTT. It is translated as CASSLTGWEKLFF.

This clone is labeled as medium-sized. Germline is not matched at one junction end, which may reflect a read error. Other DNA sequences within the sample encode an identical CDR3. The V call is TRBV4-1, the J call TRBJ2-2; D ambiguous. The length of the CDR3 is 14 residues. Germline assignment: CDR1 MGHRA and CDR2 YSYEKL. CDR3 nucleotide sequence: TGTGCCAGCAGCGAAGGGTTGAACACCGGGGAGCTGTTTTTT. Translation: CASSEGLNTGELFF.

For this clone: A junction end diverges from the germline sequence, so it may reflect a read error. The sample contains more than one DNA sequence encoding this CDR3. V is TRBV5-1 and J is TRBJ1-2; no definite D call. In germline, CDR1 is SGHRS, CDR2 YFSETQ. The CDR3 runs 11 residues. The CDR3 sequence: CASSFHQFYTF. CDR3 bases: TGTGCCAGCAGCTTTCACCAATTCTACACCTTC. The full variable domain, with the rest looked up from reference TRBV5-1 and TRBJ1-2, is KAGVTQTPRYLIKTRGQQVTLSCSPISGHRSVSWYQQTPGQGLQFLFEYFSETQRNKGNFPGRFSGRQFSNSRSEMNVSTLELGDSALYLCASSFHQFYTFGSGTRLTVV.

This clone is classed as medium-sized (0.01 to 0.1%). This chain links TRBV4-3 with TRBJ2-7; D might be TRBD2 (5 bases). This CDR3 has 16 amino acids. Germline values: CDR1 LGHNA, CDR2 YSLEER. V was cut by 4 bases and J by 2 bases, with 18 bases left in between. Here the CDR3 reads CASSLTTADPPYEQYF. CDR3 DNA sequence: TGCGCCAGCAGCCTCACTACAGCGGATCCTCCCTACGAGCAGTACTTC.